This T cell receptor beta chain was documented in a study of shared clonotypes between healthy human individuals. Background on the study: Participating donors consisted of a couple of women and a few men aged 18 to 49. Overall study findings and caveats: Lower generation probabilities were found for non-shared clonotypes than for those shared by all four donors. It was only blood that was sampled, and tissue repertoires likely differ.

Germline V gene lookup returns CDR1 LGHNA and CDR2 YSLEER. The CDR3 consists of 17 residues. V was clipped by 0 bases and J by 0 bases, with 14 bases between them. The assay was immunoSEQ multiplex PCR, and TCRdb's table has in-frame clones only and misses some. The sample carries about 2 million clones, approximately 94% recorded once. About this clone itself: Its antigen is not known.

It was CD45RO-negative cells, positively selected for CCR7, that made up naive CD8 cells, with terminally differentiated effector memory CD45RA+ cells excluded. This receptor was taken from a man aged 18 to 29 in good health. Sequences were obtained from naive CD8+ T cells sorted from blood. The chain combines TRBV4-3 with TRBJ2-5; D may correspond to TRBD1 or TRBD2 (5 bases each). The CDR3: CASSQDLVGVYQETQYF. DNA of the CDR3: TGCGCCAGCAGCCAAGATCTAGTGGGGGTGTACCAAGAGACCCAGTACTTC.